Following are 5 T cell receptor beta chains from one sample sequenced in a study of regulatory T cells in long-lasting Graves disease. Time point in this sample: persistent/refractory GD, antithyroid drugs over 5 years with positive TRAb. Researchers made the TCR library from RNA that was extracted from PBMCs. Arm-PCR of CDR3 regions and iRepertoire HTBI primers were the basis on which TCR beta libraries were built. TCRdb re-analysed the multiplex PCR reads in MiXCR, keeping a single row per CDR3 protein. Of about 430,000 distinct CDR3 sequences in the sample, 21% are singletons; the top ten hold about 13%. The material was peripheral blood mononuclear cells (PBMCs), obtained when the disease was refractory, from a patient treated with antithyroid drugs. The receptors were sampled from a female donor with Graves disease.

This clonotype was recorded a few times. The DNA of the CDR3 is TGCGCCAGCAGCCAATCGGGACTGAACTCCTACGAGCAGTACTTC. It encodes CASSQSGLNSYEQYF. The V gene is TRBV5-1, the J gene TRBJ2-7, with D tentatively TRBD2 (6 bases). The CDR3 runs 15 residues. Germline assignment: CDR1 SGHRS and CDR2 YFSETQ. V shed 4 bases and J shed 0 bases, with 14 bases lying between them.

A few counts support this clonotype. The chain is built from TRBV5-4 and TRBJ1-4; 10 bases are a match to TRBD1. V dropped 4 bases and J dropped 7; count of bases not matched to a gene: 4. CDR3 length equals 14 residues. CDR1 is SGHNT, CDR2 YYREEE, per germline (reference sequence). CDR3 residues: CASSRGQGSEKLFF. The CDR3 DNA reads as TGTGCCAGCAGCCGGGGACAGGGGTCTGAAAAACTGTTTTTT.

This clonotype was seen repeatedly, ten times or more. The chain uses TRBV2 and TRBJ1-2, with TRBD1 identical over 9 bases. CDR3 size: 18 residues. Unmatched junction bases numbered 16, after V lost 4 bases and J lost 4 bases. Germline lookup yields CDR1 SNHLY and CDR2 FYNNEI. CDR3 residues: CASSALLWGQGVRYGYTF. CDR3 in DNA: TGTGCCAGCAGTGCCTTGTTGTGGGGACAGGGTGTCCGCTATGGCTACACCTTC.

Worth noting for this clonotype: Mismatch with germline at one junction end may stem from a read error. The chain carries TRBV7-9 and TRBJ1-1, with D uncertain. CDR3 length: 15 amino acids. The germline CDR1 and CDR2 sequences are SEHNR and FQNEAQ (reference sequence). The CDR3: CVSSLAHGADTEAFF. CDR3 coding DNA: TGTGTCAGCAGCTTAGCGCACGGCGCGGACACTGAAGCTTTCTTT.

The sample holds a few counts of this clonotype. The genes are TRBV6-1 and TRBJ2-7; D unclear. V lost 5 bases to trimming and J lost 6 bases, with 11 bases between them. From germline, CDR1 is MNHNS and CDR2 SASEGT. The CDR3 runs to 12 residues. The chain's CDR3 is CASSLQGREQYF. CDR3 sequence (DNA): TGTGCCAGCAGTCTTCAAGGCCGCGAGCAGTACTTC.